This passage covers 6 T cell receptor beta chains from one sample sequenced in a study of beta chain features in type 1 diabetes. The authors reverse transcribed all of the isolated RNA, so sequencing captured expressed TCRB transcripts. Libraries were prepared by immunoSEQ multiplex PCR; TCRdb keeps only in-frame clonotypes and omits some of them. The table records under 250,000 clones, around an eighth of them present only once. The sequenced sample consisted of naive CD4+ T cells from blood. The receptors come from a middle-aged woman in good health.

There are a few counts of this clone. The CDR3 region has the DNA TGTGCCAGCAGCTGGGTCGCTGCAGGGCCCTATGGCTACACCTTC. It yields the protein CASSWVAAGPYGYTF. V usage is TRBV7-9 and J usage is TRBJ1-2; D may be TRBD1 (5 bases). The CDR3 runs 15 residues. V lost 4 bases and J 4 bases, leaving 16 bases between the germline ends. CDR1 is SEHNR, CDR2 FQNEAQ, per germline (reference sequence). Combining the CDR3 with reference TRBV7-9 and TRBJ1-2 gives the whole variable domain DTGVSQNPRHKITKRGQNVTFRCDPISEHNRLYWYRQTLGQGPEFLTYFQNEAQLEKSRLLSDRFSAERPKGSFSTLEIQRTEQGDSAMYLCASSWVAAGPYGYTFGSGTRLTVV.

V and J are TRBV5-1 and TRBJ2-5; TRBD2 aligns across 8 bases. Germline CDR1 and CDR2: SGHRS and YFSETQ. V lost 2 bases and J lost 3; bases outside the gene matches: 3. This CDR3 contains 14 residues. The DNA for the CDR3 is TGCGCCAGCAGCTTCCAAGCGGGGGAAGAGACCCAGTACTTC. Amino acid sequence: CASSFQAGEETQYF.

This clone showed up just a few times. CDR3 protein: CASSPTASYEQYF. CDR3 bases: TGTGCCAGCTCACCAACAGCTTCCTACGAGCAGTACTTC. The chain employs TRBV18 and TRBJ2-7, with D unclear. Germline V gives CDR1 KGHSH, CDR2 LQKENI. This CDR3 contains 13 residues. V was cut by 2 bases and J by 1 base, with 6 bases left in between.

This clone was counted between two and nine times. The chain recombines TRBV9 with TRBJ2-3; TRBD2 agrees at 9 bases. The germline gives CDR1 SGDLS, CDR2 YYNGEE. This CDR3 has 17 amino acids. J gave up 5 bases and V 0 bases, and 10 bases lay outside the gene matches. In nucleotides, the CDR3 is TGTGCCAGCAGCGTAGTGTCGGCGGGGGGGGGCCGAGATACGCAGTATTTT. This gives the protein CASSVVSAGGGRDTQYF.

The CDR3 nucleotides read TGTGCCAGCAGCCCGGGGAATTATGGCTACACCTTC. The encoded protein is CASSPGNYGYTF. The genes are TRBV7-9 and TRBJ1-2, with no clear D. This CDR3 is 12 amino acids long. Germline V gene data show CDR1 as SEHNR and CDR2 as FQNEAQ (reference sequence). The ends were cut back, 5 bases at V and 5 bases at J, with 9 bases in the middle.

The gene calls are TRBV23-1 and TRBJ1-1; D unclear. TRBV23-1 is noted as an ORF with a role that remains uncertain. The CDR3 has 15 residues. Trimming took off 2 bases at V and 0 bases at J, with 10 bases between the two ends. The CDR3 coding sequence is TGCGCCAGCAGTCAACTACAGTATATGAACACTGAAGCTTTCTTT. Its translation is CASSQLQYMNTEAFF.